This TCR beta chain appears in the sequencing data of a study of identical twins. Each CDR3 protein gets one entry after TCRdb re-called the 5' RACE reads with MiXCR. The table has 700,000 or so distinct CDR3 sequences, approximately 9% seen once. This CDR3 contains 16 residues. Germline CDR1 and CDR2: SEHNR and FQNEAQ (reference sequence). Trimming removed 5 bases from V and 0 bases from J, with 15 bases in between. This clonotype was picked up a small number of times. Separately, the same data were catalogued under a study of yellow fever vaccine responses in identical twins.

This sequence joins TRBV7-9 and TRBJ2-3; a weak D match, TRBD2 (5 bases). This sequence originates from a woman between 18 and 29 years old in good health. The sequenced sample consisted of PBMCs. The CDR3 sequence is CASSPRLTGSTDTQYF. For the CDR3, the DNA is TGTGCCAGCAGCCCCCGACTGACGGGAAGCACAGATACGCAGTATTTT.